Described below is a single T cell receptor (beta chain) sequence and its context. The V end lost 1 base, the J end lost 5 bases, and 13 bases lay between the germline ends. Per germline, CDR1 SGHDN and CDR2 FVKESK. The CDR3 runs 15 residues. The data are from a study of T cell responses to AZD1222 COVID-19 vaccine. Here immunoSEQ multiplex PCR was the method, and the copy in TCRdb shows in-frame clones only, minus some. The sample contains some 180,000 clones, 90% of which appear only once. The chain links TRBV14 to TRBJ2-3; possibly TRBD1 or TRBD2 for D (6 bases each). This sequence was found in an adult in good health. Sequenced here: peripheral blood, sampled on day 0 of AZD1222 vaccination. The CDR3, as DNA: TGTGCCAGCAGCCAAGTTGGAGGGGGTAGAGATACGCAGTATTTT. Amino acid sequence: CASSQVGGGRDTQYF.